This entry features one TCR beta chain sequence. Its specificity is not known. The record originates from a study of identical twins. Study outcomes and limitations: In cord blood, abundant beta clonotypes had fewer insertions; memory showed no trend. Cross-sectional statistical analysis was relied on for the conclusions, without the same donors being followed. Low generation-probability sequences were in excess among twin-shared out-of-frame alpha sequences.

Each CDR3 protein is one row after TCRdb ran MiXCR on the 5' RACE reads. This table has over 200,000 distinct CDR3 sequences, under 8.5% appearing once. CDR3 length: 14 residues. With 7 bases clipped from V and 4 bases from J, the junction kept 10 bases outside the gene matches. The sample was also reused in another study, on T cells expressing NK-cell markers. That publication notes: In the group of eight sequenced donors, seven were HCMV-seropositive and one was seronegative.

The V and J genes are TRBV12-3 or TRBV12-4 and TRBJ2-7, with TRBD2 matching 7 bases. The specimen sequenced was CD8+ T cells sorted from blood. This receptor was identified in a woman between 18 and 30 years old in good health. CDR3: CASNLGGTQYEQYF. The CDR3, as DNA: TGTGCCAGCAACCTCGGGGGGACTCAGTACGAGCAGTACTTC.